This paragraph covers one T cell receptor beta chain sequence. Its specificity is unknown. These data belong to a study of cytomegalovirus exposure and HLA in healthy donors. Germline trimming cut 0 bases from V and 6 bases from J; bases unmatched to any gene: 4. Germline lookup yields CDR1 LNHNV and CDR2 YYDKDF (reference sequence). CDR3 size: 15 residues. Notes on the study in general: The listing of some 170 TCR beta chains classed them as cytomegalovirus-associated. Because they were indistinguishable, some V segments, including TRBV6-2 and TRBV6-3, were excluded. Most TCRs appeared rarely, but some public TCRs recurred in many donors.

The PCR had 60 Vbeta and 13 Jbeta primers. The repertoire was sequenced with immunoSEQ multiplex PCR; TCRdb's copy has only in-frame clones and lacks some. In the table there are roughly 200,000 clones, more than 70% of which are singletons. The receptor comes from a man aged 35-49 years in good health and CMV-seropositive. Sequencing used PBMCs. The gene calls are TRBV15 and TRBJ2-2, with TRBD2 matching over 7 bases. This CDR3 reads CATSREDRGAGELFF. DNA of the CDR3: TGTGCCACCAGCAGAGAAGATCGGGGGGCCGGGGAGCTGTTTTTT.